Listed below are T cell receptor beta chains from one sample, sequenced in a study of metastatic and nonmetastatic thyroid tumors. TCRdb re-called the PCR reads via MiXCR. The sample holds over 10,000 clones, 25% to 40% seen once. The specimen sequenced was tumor tissue. The origin of the receptors is a male donor with papillary thyroid cancer or a benign thyroid nodule (not recorded which). Some clones in this sample may be carry-over from other donors' samples. Each CDR3 is given with its conserved first and last residue. Each record gives: V gene, D gene, J gene, clone size, CDR3 DNA, CDR3 protein. A D gene is named only where the DNA matches it firmly. The size field is filled for only some rows; it gives once, few, many or a size class.

V gene: TRBV20-1; D gene: NA; J gene: TRBJ1-2; clone size: NA; CDR3 DNA: TGCAGTGCTAGAGATCAGGACGGCGGGGATGGCTACACCTTC; CDR3 protein: CSARDQDGGDGYTF
V gene: TRBV7-9; D gene: TRBD1; J gene: TRBJ1-5; clone size: many; CDR3 DNA: TGTGCCAGCAGCCCGGACCAGGGGGGGCAGCCCCAGCATTTT; CDR3 protein: CASSPDQGGQPQHF
V gene: TRBV6-1; D gene: TRBD1; J gene: TRBJ1-2; clone size: NA; CDR3 DNA: TGTGCCAGCAGTGAGGGACAGGGGTCTAACTATGGCTACACCTTC; CDR3 protein: CASSEGQGSNYGYTF
V gene: TRBV20-1; D gene: TRBD1; J gene: TRBJ2-1; clone size: medium-sized; CDR3 DNA: TGCAGTGCTAGAGATGGGGGGACAGGGTTGATTGGCGAGCAGTTCTTC; CDR3 protein: CSARDGGTGLIGEQFF
V gene: TRBV6-1; D gene: TRBD2; J gene: TRBJ2-3; clone size: few; CDR3 DNA: TGTGCCAGCAGTGAGGAAGCGGGGGGAACAGATACGCAGTATTTT; CDR3 protein: CASSEEAGGTDTQYF
V gene: TRBV20-1; D gene: TRBD2; J gene: TRBJ2-2; clone size: medium-sized; CDR3 DNA: TGCAGTGCTAGACGACTAGCGGGGAGGGCGAACACCGGGGAGCTGTTTTTT; CDR3 protein: CSARRLAGRANTGELFF
V gene: TRBV29-1; D gene: NA; J gene: TRBJ1-3; clone size: few; CDR3 DNA: TGCAGCGTTGAGACCCCGGAACCGAGCTCTGGAAACACCATATATTTT; CDR3 protein: CSVETPEPSSGNTIYF
V gene: TRBV6-2/TRBV6-3; D gene: NA; J gene: TRBJ2-7; clone size: few; CDR3 DNA: TGTGCCAGCCGTACAGGGTCCCACGAGCAGTACTTC; CDR3 protein: CASRTGSHEQYF
V gene: TRBV3-1; D gene: NA; J gene: TRBJ2-2; clone size: NA; CDR3 DNA: TGTGCCAGCGCTTACGCCGGGGAGCTGTTTTTT; CDR3 protein: CASAYAGELFF
V gene: TRBV4-2; D gene: TRBD2; J gene: TRBJ2-7; clone size: NA; CDR3 DNA: TGTGCCAGCAGCCAAGAAGGGCTTAGCGGGACCTACGAGCAGTACTTC; CDR3 protein: CASSQEGLSGTYEQYF
V gene: TRBV9; D gene: TRBD1; J gene: TRBJ2-2; clone size: NA; CDR3 DNA: TGTGCCAGCAGCGTATACCGGACAGGAGGTGGCGGGGAGCTGTTTTTT; CDR3 protein: CASSVYRTGGGGELFF